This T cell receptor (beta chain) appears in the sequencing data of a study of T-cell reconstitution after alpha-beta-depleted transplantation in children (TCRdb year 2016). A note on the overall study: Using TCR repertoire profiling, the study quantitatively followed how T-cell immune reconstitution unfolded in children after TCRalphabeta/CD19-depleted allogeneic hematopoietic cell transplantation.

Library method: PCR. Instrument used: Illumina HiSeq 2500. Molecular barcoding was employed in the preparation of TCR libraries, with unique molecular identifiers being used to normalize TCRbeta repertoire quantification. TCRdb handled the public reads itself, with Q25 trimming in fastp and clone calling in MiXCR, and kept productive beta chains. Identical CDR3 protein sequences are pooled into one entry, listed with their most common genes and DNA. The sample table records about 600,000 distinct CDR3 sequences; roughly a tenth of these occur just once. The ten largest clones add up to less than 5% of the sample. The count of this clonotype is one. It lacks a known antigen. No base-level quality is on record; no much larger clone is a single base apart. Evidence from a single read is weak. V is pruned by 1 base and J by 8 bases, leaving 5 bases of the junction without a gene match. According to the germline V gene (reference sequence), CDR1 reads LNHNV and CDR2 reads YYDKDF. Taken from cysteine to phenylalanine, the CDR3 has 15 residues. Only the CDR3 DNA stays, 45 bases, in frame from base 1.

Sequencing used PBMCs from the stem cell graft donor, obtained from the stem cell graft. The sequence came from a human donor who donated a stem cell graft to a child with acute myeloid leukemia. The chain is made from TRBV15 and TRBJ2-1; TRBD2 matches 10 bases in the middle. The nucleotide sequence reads TGTGCCACCAGCAGAGGTAGCGGGAGGATCGATGAGCAGTTCTTC. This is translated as CATSRGSGRIDEQFF.